The rows below give T cell receptor beta chains drawn from one sample of a study of T-cell memory formation after mild COVID-19. TCRdb independently ran MiXCR on the 5' RACE reads; one entry per CDR3 protein. The sample includes some 210,000 distinct CDR3 sequences, approximately 10% of them seen just once. Sequenced sample: PBMCs or a T cell subset sorted from them (not recorded which). The receptors come from a young man who had mild COVID-19 (a few samples of this study predate the infection). Cell type and time point are not known. The CDR3 runs from the conserved cysteine through the conserved F or W. The D gene is left open where the match is weak. The size entry is marked missing in some rows and otherwise reads once, few, many or a size class.

V gene	D gene	clone size	J gene	CDR3 protein	CDR3 DNA
TRBV12-3/TRBV12-4	-	few	TRBJ1-6	CASSLGTSNSPLHF	TGTGCCAGCAGTCTGGGGACATCCAATTCACCCCTCCACTTT
TRBV4-3	-	-	TRBJ1-4	CASSQSSGIGTNEKLFF	TGCGCCAGCAGCCAAAGCTCGGGGATTGGGACTAATGAAAAACTGTTTTTT
TRBV20-1	TRBD2	many	TRBJ2-1	CSAGQRTSGANEQFF	TGCAGTGCTGGACAGAGGACTAGCGGGGCAAATGAGCAGTTCTTC
TRBV7-9	-	-	TRBJ1-3	CASSRESGNTIYF	TGTGCCAGCAGCCGGGAGTCTGGAAACACCATATATTTT
TRBV15	TRBD1	-	TRBJ1-5	CATSRVREGARNQPQHF	TGTGCCACCAGCAGAGTTAGGGAGGGGGCACGGAATCAGCCCCAGCATTTT
TRBV20-1	-	few	TRBJ2-1	CSAREDSPKQFF	TGCAGTGCTAGAGAGGACTCGCCCAAGCAGTTCTTC
TRBV7-2	-	-	TRBJ2-2	CASSFVGTGELFF	TGTGCCAGCAGCTTCGTAGGCACCGGGGAGCTGTTTTTT
TRBV5-1	-	-	TRBJ2-4	CASSLEQGSIQYF	TGCGCCAGCAGCTTGGAACAGGGCAGCATTCAGTACTTC
TRBV6-6	-	-	TRBJ2-7	CASNTDSSYEQYF	TGTGCCAGCAACACGGACTCCTCCTACGAGCAGTACTTC
TRBV7-2	-	-	TRBJ2-7	CASSLAMGYEQYF	TGTGCCAGCAGCTTAGCGATGGGCTACGAGCAGTACTTC
TRBV7-8	-	-	TRBJ1-1	CASSLTDLNTEAFF	TGTGCCAGCAGCTTAACCGACTTGAACACTGAAGCTTTCTTT
TRBV7-2	-	few	TRBJ2-3	CASSLAGGGSGTDTQYF	TGTGCCAGCAGCTTAGCCGGAGGGGGGAGCGGGACAGATACGCAGTATTTT
TRBV7-9	-	few	TRBJ2-5	CASSSDYPRETQYF	TGTGCCAGCAGCTCAGACTACCCCCGGGAGACCCAGTACTTC
TRBV20-1	TRBD2	many	TRBJ2-1	CSAIRLAEHEQFF	TGCAGTGCTATTAGGCTAGCGGAACATGAGCAGTTCTTC
TRBV6-5	-	-	TRBJ2-3	CASTPTGLAGLTDTQYF	TGTGCCAGCACCCCAACGGGACTCGCGGGACTCACAGATACGCAGTATTTT
TRBV7-2	-	-	TRBJ2-5	CARSFRSEETQYF	TGTGCCAGAAGCTTCCGGAGCGAGGAGACCCAGTACTTC
TRBV12-3/TRBV12-4	TRBD1	-	TRBJ1-1	CASTRYRGRAFF	TGTGCCAGCACCCGATACAGGGGTAGAGCTTTCTTT
TRBV12-3/TRBV12-4	-	few	TRBJ2-5	CASSLRVLQETQYF	TGTGCCAGCAGTTTAAGGGTTCTTCAAGAGACCCAGTACTTC
TRBV20-1	TRBD1	few	TRBJ1-1	CSARAGGGTTEAFF	TGCAGTGCTAGAGCAGGGGGCGGAACGACTGAAGCTTTCTTT
TRBV7-8	TRBD2	-	TRBJ2-1	CASSSDRTSGQGLEFF	TGTGCCAGCAGCTCAGATCGGACTAGCGGGCAGGGATTGGAGTTCTTC
TRBV18	TRBD1	few	TRBJ2-1	CASSPPIFGTGRLGSYNEQFF	TGTGCCAGCTCACCACCGATTTTTGGGACAGGGAGACTCGGATCCTACAATGAGCAGTTCTTC
TRBV5-6	-	-	TRBJ1-6	CASSRIGTDNSPLHF	TGTGCCAGCAGCCGTATAGGGACTGATAATTCACCCCTCCACTTT